Listed below are T cell receptor beta chains from one sample, sequenced in a study of blood T cell repertoires in COVID-19. Assay used: immunoSEQ multiplex PCR; TCRdb lists only in-frame clones, some missing. The data show around 620,000 clones, just under 90% seen once. The specimen was peripheral blood. Source of these receptors: a woman aged 18-35 years with acute or convalescent COVID-19. Both conserved end residues are part of each CDR3. D genes are given only for firm matches. Clone sizes are given selectively: once, few, many, or a class where the clone is expanded.

14,TRBV15,TRBD1,NA,TRBJ2-3,TGTGCCACCAGCAGGGAACAGGGGTCAGATACGCAGTATTTT,CATSREQGSDTQYF
14,TRBV19,NA,once,TRBJ1-3,TGTGCCAGTAGTAACCAACACTCTGGAAACACCATATATTTT,CASSNQHSGNTIYF
14,TRBV3-1/TRBV3-2,NA,few,TRBJ1-1,TGTGCCAGCAGTCTCGGGGGGGGAGGCACTGAAGCTTTCTTT,CASSLGGGGTEAFF
17,TRBV5-5,NA,NA,TRBJ1-1,TGTGCCAGCAGCTTGGGGTACGGCAGGGCAGGCGCCTCTGAAGCTTTCTTT,CASSLGYGRAGASEAFF
14,TRBV2,TRBD1,NA,TRBJ1-2,TGTGCCAGCCTTTGGGACAGGGGGCAAGATGGCTACACCTTC,CASLWDRGQDGYTF
13,TRBV4-3,NA,NA,TRBJ1-3,TGCGCCAGCAGTGACAAAACTGGAAACACCATATATTTT,CASSDKTGNTIYF
15,TRBV5-1,NA,once,TRBJ2-7,TGCGCCAGCAGCTCTCTAGGGGGGGAGCCCTACGAGCAGTACTTC,CASSSLGGEPYEQYF
11,TRBV6-5,NA,NA,TRBJ1-1,TGTGCCAGCAGTTACCGACAGAAAGCTTTCTTT,CASSYRQKAFF
18,TRBV5-4,NA,NA,TRBJ1-3,TGTGCCAGCAGCTTGGGTAGTAGTAGGAGCCTCTCTGGAAACACCATATATTTT,CASSLGSSRSLSGNTIYF
14,TRBV6-5,TRBD1,NA,TRBJ1-1,TGTGCCAGCCACCCGGGGTGGGGGACAGCTGAAGCTTTCTTT,CASHPGWGTAEAFF
13,TRBV27,NA,few,TRBJ1-4,TGTGCCAGCAGCCGAGGACAGCTTGAAAAACTGTTTTTT,CASSRGQLEKLFF
13,TRBV18,NA,NA,TRBJ1-1,TGTGCCAGCTCACCGACAAGGAACACTGAAGCTTTCTTT,CASSPTRNTEAFF
16,TRBV24-1,NA,NA,TRBJ1-2,TGTGCCACCAGTGATTCCCTCGGGGGGAAAAACTATGGCTACACCTTC,CATSDSLGGKNYGYTF
16,TRBV27,NA,NA,TRBJ2-7,TGTGCCAGCAGTTTACTCCAGGGCCAAAGCTCCTACGAGCAGTACTTC,CASSLLQGQSSYEQYF
14,TRBV6-5,TRBD1,NA,TRBJ2-7,TGTGCCAGCAGTAAGGACAGGATACGGTACGAGCAGTACTTC,CASSKDRIRYEQYF
13,TRBV28,TRBD1,NA,TRBJ1-2,TGTGCCAGCAGACCTCCCCAGGGGGGCGGCTACACCTTC,CASRPPQGGGYTF
12,TRBV3-1/TRBV3-2,NA,few,TRBJ1-1,TGTGCCAGCAGCCCCCGAGGTGTTGAAGCTTTCTTT,CASSPRGVEAFF
13,TRBV27,NA,NA,TRBJ2-2,TGTGCCAGCAGCTCGACAGTAACCGGGGAGCTGTTTTTT,CASSSTVTGELFF
13,TRBV5-3,TRBD1,NA,TRBJ1-2,TGTGCCAGAAGCTATGGGACAGTCTATGGCTACACCTTC,CARSYGTVYGYTF
14,TRBV19,TRBD1,NA,TRBJ1-4,TGTGCCAGTCTAGACAGGGTAGGGAATGAAAAACTGTTTTTT,CASLDRVGNEKLFF
14,TRBV28,NA,NA,TRBJ1-1,TGTGCCAGCAGTTTATCCCACTATGGCACTGAAGCTTTCTTT,CASSLSHYGTEAFF
19,TRBV21-1,NA,NA,TRBJ1-2,TGTGCCAGCAGCAAAGAGGCGGGACAGGGACGTAATACTAACTATGGCTACACCTTC,CASSKEAGQGRNTNYGYTF
15,TRBV27,NA,NA,TRBJ2-1,TGTGCCAGCAGCCCGAGGGTTATCCACGGGTATGAGCAGTTCTTC,CASSPRVIHGYEQFF
15,TRBV4-2,NA,NA,TRBJ1-2,TGTGCCAGCAGCCAAGCCCACGACAATAACTATGGCTACACCTTC,CASSQAHDNNYGYTF
15,TRBV30,TRBD2,NA,TRBJ2-7,TGTGCCTGGAGCTCCCTAAGCGGGGGTCTAGCCGAGCAGTACTTC,CAWSSLSGGLAEQYF
16,TRBV3-1/TRBV3-2,TRBD2,NA,TRBJ2-1,TGTGCCAGCAGCCAAGGTGGGACTAGCGGTTCCCATGAGCAGTTCTTC,CASSQGGTSGSHEQFF
16,TRBV7-9,NA,NA,TRBJ2-4,TGTGCCAGCAGCTCCAAGGAGGCCGGGGCCAAAAACATTCAGTACTTC,CASSSKEAGAKNIQYF
13,TRBV2,NA,NA,TRBJ1-2,TGTGCCAGCAGTGTGGCAGTGGACTATGGCTACACCTTC,CASSVAVDYGYTF
15,TRBV27,NA,NA,TRBJ2-7,TGTGCCAGCAGCTCCCGAGGGTTCGGGTCCTACGAGCAGTACTTC,CASSSRGFGSYEQYF